These 18 T cell receptor beta chains came from one sample sequenced in a study of beta chain features in type 1 diabetes. Study-wide results and caveats: A moderate, significant TCRB CDR3 shortening appeared in type 1 diabetes across four CD4+ subsets.

These receptors have no known antigen. Expressed TCRB transcripts were sequenced after all isolated RNA was converted to cDNA. The assay was immunoSEQ multiplex PCR, and TCRdb's table has in-frame clones only and misses some. The table shows over 200,000 clones, with around 9.9% occurring only once. Sequencing was carried out using naive CD4+ T cells from blood. The origin of the receptors is a man aged 25-45 years with type 1 diabetes.

The rearrangement links TRBV25-1 to TRBJ2-5, with 10 bases identical to TRBD2. The germline V gene encodes CDR1 MGHDK and CDR2 SYGVNS. The ends lost 3 bases at V and 5 bases at J; junction bases unmatched: 6. CDR3 length: 15 residues. The chain's CDR3 is CASSDPSSGGETQYF. CDR3 DNA: TGTGCCAGCAGTGACCCCTCTAGCGGGGGCGAGACCCAGTACTTC.

The CDR3, as DNA: TGTGCCTGGAGTTGGCAGGGGGGAGGGAACACTGAAGCTTTCTTT. This gives the protein CAWSWQGGGNTEAFF. This chain connects TRBV30 to TRBJ1-1, with 7 bases that match TRBD1. Trimming cost V 2 bases and J 1 base; bases outside gene matches: 7. The CDR3 sequence is 15 residues long. The germline V gene encodes CDR1 GTSNPN and CDR2 SVGIG (reference sequence).

This clone was counted between two and nine times. The chain is built from TRBV5-4 and TRBJ2-3; D remains unclear. Trimming took 4 bases from V and 0 from J, leaving 15 bases between them. The V gene's germline CDR1 is SGHNT and CDR2 YYREEE (reference sequence). The CDR3 sequence is 16 residues long. The CDR3 loop reads CASSLRLLESTDTQYF. The CDR3 DNA is TGTGCCAGCAGCCTGAGACTCCTGGAAAGCACAGATACGCAGTATTTT.

V gene TRBV4-3 combines with J gene TRBJ1-1; D unclear. This CDR3 comprises 16 residues. Germline V gene data show CDR1 as LGHNA and CDR2 as YSLEER. Trimming removed 4 bases from V and 4 bases from J, with 19 bases in between. CDR3 amino acids: CASSRRGGGYGTEAFF. The CDR3 bases are TGCGCCAGCAGCCGGCGAGGCGGCGGGTATGGCACTGAAGCTTTCTTT.

This clone was seen a handful of times. The genes are TRBV15 and TRBJ1-5; TRBD1 is a possible D gene (5 bases). V lost 1 base to trimming and J lost 4 bases, with 14 bases between them. The CDR3 spans 16 residues. The germline V gene encodes CDR1 LNHNV and CDR2 YYDKDF (reference sequence). CDR3 nucleotide sequence: TGTGCCACCAGCAGAGCGGGACTCCACGGGAATCAGCCCCAGCATTTT. This translates into CATSRAGLHGNQPQHF.

This chain joins TRBV4-1 and TRBJ2-1; D possibly corresponds to TRBD2 (7 bases). With 4 bases removed from V and 7 bases from J, the gap between germline ends came to 23 bases. This CDR3 is 17 amino acids long. From germline, CDR1 is MGHRA and CDR2 YSYEKL. The CDR3 region has the DNA TGCGCCAGCAGCCCGACGTTTGCGGGGGCGGGGGTAAATGAGCAGTTCTTC. Residues: CASSPTFAGAGVNEQFF.

This clone appeared a few times. The rearrangement uses TRBV29-1 and TRBJ2-3, with 8 bases aligning to TRBD1. CDR1 and CDR2 (germline): SQVTM, ANQGSEA. The CDR3 loop spans 14 amino acids. The V and J ends lost 3 bases and 6 bases, in that order; junction bases with no gene match: 8. CDR3 nucleotides: TGCAGCGTTGAGGTCAGGGGGCGGAGGGATACGCAGTATTTT. This encodes CSVEVRGRRDTQYF.

This clone was counted a few times. The chain uses TRBV14 and TRBJ1-4, with D hard to call. The CDR3 loop spans 13 amino acids. Germline CDR1 is SGHDN and CDR2 is FVKESK. Trimming pared 5 bases from V and 15 bases from J, leaving 19 bases between. CDR3: CASSSQPQVPMFF. The DNA for the CDR3 is TGTGCCAGCAGCTCACAGCCTCAGGTTCCGATGTTTTTT.

This clone appeared a few times. The chain combines TRBV7-2 with TRBJ2-1, with D maybe TRBD2 (5 bases). CDR1 is SGHTA, CDR2 FQGNSA, per germline. V lost 1 base to trimming and J lost 0 bases, with 19 bases between them. The CDR3 has 19 amino acids. CDR3 coding DNA: TGTGCCAGCAGCTTAGGGGAGTATCGTGGCATTCGCTCCTACAATGAGCAGTTCTTC. This translates into CASSLGEYRGIRSYNEQFF.

About this clone: Other DNA sequences of this sample code for an identical CDR3. V and J are TRBV20-1 and TRBJ2-7, with D unclear. This CDR3 spans 11 amino acids. CDR1 and CDR2 from the germline V gene are DFQATT and SNEGSKA (reference sequence). Trimming shortened V by 1 base and J by 4 bases, and 5 bases separated the two germline ends. The CDR3 is CSARAGYEQYF. CDR3 DNA sequence: TGCAGTGCTAGAGCCGGGTACGAGCAGTACTTC.

This clone turned up a few times. The V gene is TRBV11-3, the J gene TRBJ2-3; D perhaps matches TRBD1 (6 bases). CDR3 size: 15 residues. CDR1 SGHNT and CDR2 YENEEA come from the germline V gene. V gave up 5 bases and J gave up 3 bases, with 15 bases separating them. CDR3 coding DNA: TGTGCCAGCAGCACGCGACAGAGGGGGACAGATACGCAGTATTTT. The encoded protein is CASSTRQRGTDTQYF.

The CDR3 region has the DNA TGTGCCAGCTCTCCCCCGGAGACAGGGTTTCCTATGAACACTGAAGCTTTCTTT. Its protein is CASSPPETGFPMNTEAFF. This chain links TRBV25-1 with TRBJ1-1; 7 bases align to TRBD1. Germline V gene sequence: CDR1 MGHDK, CDR2 SYGVNS. The CDR3 spans 18 residues. V shed 8 bases, J shed 0 bases, and the junction held 18 bases outside the gene matches.

The V gene is TRBV7-2, the J gene TRBJ2-1, with 14 bases identical to TRBD2. CDR1 and CDR2 (germline): SGHTA, FQGNSA. The V gene end was trimmed by 0 bases and the J gene end by 8 bases; junction bases not matched to a gene: 3. The CDR3 extends over 16 amino acids. The CDR3 region is CASSLAGTSGGYEQFF. The CDR3 coding sequence is TGTGCCAGCAGCTTAGCCGGGACTAGCGGGGGCTATGAGCAGTTCTTC.

This clone was recorded a few times. CDR3 bases: TGTGCCAGCAGCGTAGAGCCAACAGATACGCAGTATTTT. Its translation is CASSVEPTDTQYF. The chain joins TRBV9 to TRBJ2-3, with D unclear. Trimming removed 0 bases from V and 3 bases from J, with 5 bases in between. The germline gives CDR1 SGDLS, CDR2 YYNGEE. This CDR3 contains 13 residues. Full variable domain (outside the CDR3, taken from reference TRBV9 and TRBJ2-3): DSGVTQTPKHLITATGQRVTLRCSPRSGDLSVYWYQQSLDQGLQFLIQYYNGEERAKGNILERFSAQQFPDLHSELNLSSLELGDSALYFCASSVEPTDTQYFGPGTRLTVL.

This clone was counted only a few times. The chain joins TRBV10-3 to TRBJ2-3; the D gene is possibly TRBD2 (6 bases). Looked up from germline, CDR1 is ENHRY and CDR2 is SYGVKD. Deletions cut 7 bases from V and 3 bases from J, with 11 bases between. This CDR3 is built from 13 residues. Here the CDR3 reads CAITGGWTDTQYF. DNA for the CDR3: TGTGCCATCACCGGGGGTTGGACAGATACGCAGTATTTT.

This clone was seen only a few times. This chain joins TRBV28 and TRBJ1-1; 8 bases agree with TRBD1. The CDR3 loop spans 15 amino acids. The V and J ends lost 5 bases and 5 bases, in that order; junction bases with no gene match: 10. Germline V gives CDR1 MDHEN, CDR2 SYDVKM. The DNA for the CDR3 is TGTGCCAGCAGTGCCGCCGGGACAGGTCGAACTGAAGCTTTCTTT. This sequence encodes CASSAAGTGRTEAFF.

The genes are TRBV6-5 and TRBJ1-5; the D is unclear. V shed 5 bases and J shed 0 bases, with 11 bases lying between them. Germline V lookup: CDR1 MNHEY, CDR2 SVGAGI. CDR3 size: 15 residues. The CDR3 DNA sequence: TGTGCCAGCAGTGCCGGGATTTATAGCAATCAGCCCCAGCATTTT. Its translation is CASSAGIYSNQPQHF.

This clone was observed a handful of times. The chain links TRBV20-1 to TRBJ1-2; maybe TRBD1 (6 bases). The V and J ends lost 3 bases and 13 bases respectively, with 15 bases between them. Germline lookup yields CDR1 DFQATT and CDR2 SNEGSKA (reference sequence). The CDR3 sequence is 11 residues long. Here the CDR3 reads CSARNTGICTF. The CDR3 DNA sequence: TGCAGTGCTAGGAATACAGGGATATGCACCTTC.